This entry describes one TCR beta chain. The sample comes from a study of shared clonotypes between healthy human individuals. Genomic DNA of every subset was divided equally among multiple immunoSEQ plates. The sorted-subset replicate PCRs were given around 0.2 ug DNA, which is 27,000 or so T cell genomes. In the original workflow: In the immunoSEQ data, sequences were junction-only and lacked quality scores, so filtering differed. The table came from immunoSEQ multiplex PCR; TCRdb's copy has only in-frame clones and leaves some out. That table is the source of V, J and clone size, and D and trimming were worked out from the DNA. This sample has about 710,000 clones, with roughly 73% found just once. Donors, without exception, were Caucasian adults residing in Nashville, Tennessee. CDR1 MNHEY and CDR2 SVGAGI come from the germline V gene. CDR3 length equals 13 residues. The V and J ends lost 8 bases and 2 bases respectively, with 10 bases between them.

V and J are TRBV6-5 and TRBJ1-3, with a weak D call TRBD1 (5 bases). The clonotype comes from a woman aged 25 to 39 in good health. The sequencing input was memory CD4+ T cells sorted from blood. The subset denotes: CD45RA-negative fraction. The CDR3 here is CASRRGAGNTIYF. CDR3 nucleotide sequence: TGTGCCAGCCGGAGAGGGGCTGGAAACACCATATATTTT.